This passage covers 25 T cell receptor beta chains from one sample sequenced in a study of T cells in Graves' hyperthyroidism and ophthalmopathy. Using RNA transcripts as the source, TCR beta CDR3 regions were amplified. First-round RT-PCR of the TCR CDR3 relied on the HTBI primer set. TCRdb re-derived calls from the multiplex PCR reads in MiXCR, one entry per CDR3 protein. The sample carries over 450,000 distinct CDR3 sequences, roughly 17% recorded once. Sequencing input: blood. Receptors originate from a young woman with Graves' ophthalmopathy.

At least ten counts were recorded for this clonotype. V gene TRBV20-1 combines with J gene TRBJ2-3; 8 bases match TRBD2. Germline values: CDR1 DFQATT, CDR2 SNEGSKA (reference sequence). The CDR3 sequence is 14 residues long. J lost 4 bases, V lost 3 bases, and 6 bases had no gene match. The DNA of the CDR3 is TGCAGTGCTAGCACAGCGGGGGTACCAGATACGCAGTATTTT. Translating it yields CSASTAGVPDTQYF.

This clonotype was counted ten times or more. The CDR3 spells CSASGGTAQNTEAFF. The DNA for the CDR3 is TGCAGTGCTAGCGGTGGGACAGCCCAAAACACTGAAGCTTTCTTT. V is TRBV20-1 and J is TRBJ1-1; 7 bases are a match to TRBD1. Germline V gene sequence: CDR1 DFQATT, CDR2 SNEGSKA (reference sequence). The V segment lost 3 bases and the J segment 2 bases; nucleotides outside the gene matches: 9. The CDR3 is made up of 15 amino acids.

The rearrangement links TRBV28 to TRBJ2-2; a possible D gene is TRBD1 (6 bases). Germline-derived CDR1 and CDR2 are MDHEN and SYDVKM. V lost 3 bases, J lost 6 bases, and 14 bases lay in between. The CDR3 sequence is 15 residues long. The CDR3 DNA sequence: TGTGCCAGCAGTTTCAGGGGCTTCCGGGCCGGGGAGCTGTTTTTT. Protein: CASSFRGFRAGELFF. The variable domain in full, completed from reference TRBV28 and TRBJ2-2, reads DVKVTQSSRYLVKRTGEKVFLECVQDMDHENMFWYRQDPGLGLRLIYFSYDVKMKEKGDIPEGYSVSREKKERFSLILESASTNQTSMYLCASSFRGFRAGELFFGEGSRLTVL.

This clonotype was counted a few times. CDR3 amino acids: CASSPTYSSYNEQFF. As DNA, the CDR3 is TGTGCCAGCAGCCCCACATATAGCTCCTACAATGAGCAGTTCTTC. The chain carries TRBV5-5 and TRBJ2-1; D ambiguous. The V and J ends lost 4 bases and 0 bases respectively, with 11 bases between them. CDR3 length: 15 amino acids. Germline assignment: CDR1 SGHKS and CDR2 YYEKEE (reference sequence).

V usage is TRBV27 and J usage is TRBJ2-7; possible D gene TRBD2, 6 bases. CDR3 length: 15 amino acids. The germline CDR1 and CDR2 sequences are MNHEY and SMNVEV (reference sequence). The ends were cut back, 3 bases at V and 3 bases at J, with 15 bases in the middle. CDR3 region: CASSFWGTGGYEQYF. The CDR3 DNA sequence: TGTGCCAGCAGTTTTTGGGGGACCGGGGGCTACGAGCAGTACTTC.

The V and J genes are TRBV4-1 and TRBJ2-5; TRBD1 matches at 7 bases. J lost 6 bases, V lost 1 base, and 5 bases had no gene match. CDR3 length equals 14 residues. CDR1 and CDR2 (germline): MGHRA, YSYEKL. This CDR3 reads CASSQAQTGKTQYF. CDR3 nucleotide sequence: TGCGCCAGCAGCCAAGCCCAGACAGGGAAGACCCAGTACTTC.

The CDR3 sequence is CASQERTGGKYEQYF. DNA of the CDR3: TGTGCCAGCCAGGAACGGACAGGGGGAAAATACGAGCAGTACTTC. The rearrangement joins TRBV19 to TRBJ2-7; 10 nucleotides agree with TRBD1. The CDR3 spans 15 residues. Germline CDR1 is LNHDA and CDR2 is SQIVND (reference sequence). V was clipped by 9 bases and J by 4 bases; unmatched bases: 12.

Remarks on this clonotype: A much more abundant neighbour one base away suggests this may be a read error. This rearrangement joins TRBV11-3 to TRBJ2-1; 11 bases are a match to TRBD1. There are 15 residues in the CDR3. Germline lookup yields CDR1 SGHNT and CDR2 YENEEA. The chain's CDR3 is CASSPRTGGYNEQLF. The CDR3 coding sequence is TGTGCCAGCAGCCCCCGGACAGGGGGCTACAATGAGCAGCTCTTC.

This chain joins TRBV6-1 and TRBJ1-1; D is unclear. Trimming took 7 bases from V and 1 from J, leaving 16 bases between them. The length of the CDR3 is 15 residues. Germline loops: CDR1 MNHNS, CDR2 SASEGT. The CDR3, as DNA: TGTGCCAGCAACTTGGGAAGTAAGACGAACACTGAAGCTTTCTTT. It translates to CASNLGSKTNTEAFF.

Points on this clonotype: Being one base from a much bigger clone, this may be a read error. This rearrangement joins TRBV7-2 to TRBJ1-1; D remains ambiguous. V lost 1 base and J lost 0, with 9 bases in between. Germline lookup yields CDR1 SGHTA and CDR2 FQGNSA. The CDR3 has 15 amino acids. The CDR3 DNA sequence: TGTACCAGCAGCTTAGACCAGATCATGAACACTGAAGCTTTCTTT. It yields the protein CTSSLDQIMNTEAFF.

The J gene is TRBJ2-7, the V gene TRBV5-6, with D uncertain. With 4 bases removed from V and 5 bases from J, the gap between germline ends came to 19 bases. Germline V gene sequence: CDR1 SGHDT, CDR2 YYEEEE. CDR3 length: 15 amino acids. CDR3 loop: CASSPGRRIGNEQYF. The CDR3 DNA reads TGTGCCAGCAGCCCAGGACGTAGGATCGGCAACGAGCAGTACTTC.

This chain joins TRBV9 and TRBJ2-7, with D perhaps given as TRBD1 or TRBD2 (5 bases each). V dropped 0 bases and J dropped 6 bases, with 13 bases sitting between them. Germline V gene data show CDR1 as SGDLS and CDR2 as YYNGEE. The CDR3 runs 14 residues. CDR3 DNA: TGTGCCAGCAGCGTAGAAGGGATAGGGACCGAGCAGTACTTC. Translation: CASSVEGIGTEQYF.

This clonotype was picked up a small number of times. The rearrangement links TRBV6-2 or TRBV6-3 to TRBJ2-2; no clear D. There are 13 residues in the CDR3. In germline, CDR1 is MNHEY, CDR2 SVGEGT. V was pared by 10 bases and J by 2 bases, with 11 bases between. The CDR3, as DNA: TGTGCCACACCCCACTTAAACACCGGGGAGCTGTTTTTT. Amino acids: CATPHLNTGELFF.

This clonotype was recorded many times. This sequence joins TRBV12-3 or TRBV12-4 and TRBJ2-7, with D perhaps matching TRBD1 (5 bases). V lost 6 bases to trimming and J lost 7 bases, with 19 bases between them. The CDR3 consists of 14 residues. Written as DNA, the CDR3 is TGTGCCAGCAGGCCGCCTCAGGGTGCTGGAGAGCAGTACTTC. Translating it yields CASRPPQGAGEQYF.

V gene TRBV7-3 combines with J gene TRBJ2-1; TRBD2 matches at 10 bases. J was trimmed by 7 bases and V by 5 bases; bases with no gene match: 8. Germline V lookup: CDR1 SGHTA, CDR2 FQGTGA. The CDR3 has 15 residues. CDR3 sequence (DNA): TGTGCCAGCAGCCCAGGGGCTAGCGGGAGTAATGAGCAGTTCTTC. It translates to CASSPGASGSNEQFF. Using reference TRBV7-3 and TRBJ2-1 for the parts outside the CDR3, the full variable domain is GAGVSQTPSNKVTEKGKYVELRCDPISGHTALYWYRQSLGQGPEFLIYFQGTGAADDSGLPNDRFFAVRPEGSVSTLKIQRTERGDSAVYLCASSPGASGSNEQFFGPGTRLTVL.

This clonotype was counted only a few times. The chain recombines TRBV6-2 or TRBV6-3 with TRBJ2-2, with D maybe TRBD2 (6 bases). V was shortened by 2 bases and J by 0 bases, with 7 bases between the two germline ends. The CDR3 has 15 residues. Germline CDR1 MNHEY, CDR2 SVGEGT. CDR3 region: CASSYGGSNTGELFF. The CDR3 DNA reads TGTGCCAGCAGTTACGGAGGGTCGAACACCGGGGAGCTGTTTTTT.

This clonotype was seen ten or more times. The chain has TRBV11-2 and TRBJ1-4, with no clear D. The germline V gene has CDR1 SGHAT and CDR2 FQNNGV. The length of the CDR3 is 15 residues. Trimming shortened V by 6 bases and J by 10 bases, and 21 bases separated the two germline ends. The CDR3 protein is CASSREEVPAGKLFF. DNA of the CDR3: TGTGCCAGCAGTAGAGAGGAGGTTCCAGCCGGAAAACTGTTTTTT.

There are many counts of this clonotype. The chain uses TRBV27 and TRBJ1-1; no definite D call. Germline V CDR1 and CDR2: MNHEY, SMNVEV (reference sequence). CDR3 length: 12 residues. Between the trimmed V and J ends, which lost 3 bases and 9 bases, there was a span of 11 bases. In DNA form, the CDR3 reads TGTGCCAGCAGTTTTATTGGGGAGCAAGCTTTCTTT. This gives the protein CASSFIGEQAFF.

This clonotype was detected many times. This sequence joins TRBV6-2 or TRBV6-3 and TRBJ1-1; 9 nucleotides align to TRBD1. The germline V gene has CDR1 MNHEY and CDR2 SVGEGT. V lost 8 bases, J lost 5 bases, and 6 bases stayed unmatched. This CDR3 is 13 amino acids long. This chain's CDR3 is CASGTGTGTEAFF. DNA of the CDR3: TGTGCCAGCGGAACCGGGACAGGGACTGAAGCTTTCTTT.

This clonotype came up a few times. CDR3: CASSSGQLHGYTF. The CDR3 DNA reads as TGCGCCAGCAGCTCCGGACAGCTACACGGCTACACCTTC. The chain is built from TRBV5-1 and TRBJ1-2, with a tentative D call TRBD1 (6 bases). There are 13 residues in the CDR3. Deletions cut 3 bases from V and 8 bases from J, with 14 bases between. Germline loops: CDR1 SGHRS, CDR2 YFSETQ.

This clonotype was seen repeatedly, ten times or more. V is TRBV28 and J is TRBJ1-2; no reliable D call. Germline CDR1 reads MDHEN; CDR2 reads SYDVKM. This CDR3 has 13 residues. Between the trimmed V and J ends, which lost 2 bases and 4 bases, there was a span of 8 bases. The CDR3: CASSLTSGYGYTF. CDR3 in DNA: TGTGCCAGCAGTTTAACTTCGGGCTATGGCTACACCTTC.

The chain combines TRBV3-1 with TRBJ2-7, with 7 positions matching TRBD1. The CDR3 has 15 amino acids. From germline, CDR1 is LGHDT and CDR2 YNNKEL (reference sequence). V dropped 4 bases and J dropped 4; count of bases not matched to a gene: 10. CDR3 bases: TGTGCCAGCAGCCTTGACAGGGTGAGAGGGTACGAGCAGTACTTC. It is translated as CASSLDRVRGYEQYF.

This clonotype showed up many times. The V and J genes are TRBV2 and TRBJ2-7; TRBD1 is a possible D gene (6 bases). V was pared by 1 base and J by 2 bases, with 6 bases between. Germline values: CDR1 SNHLY, CDR2 FYNNEI. The CDR3 spans 13 residues. The CDR3 region has the DNA TGTGCCAGCAGTGAAGACAGGGCCTACGAGCAGTACTTC. Translated: CASSEDRAYEQYF.

In this sample, this clonotype turned up many times. The chain is built from TRBV30 and TRBJ1-5; tentatively, D is TRBD1 (5 bases). This CDR3 has 14 residues. Germline V gene lookup returns CDR1 GTSNPN and CDR2 SVGIG (reference sequence). The V gene lost 0 bases and the J gene lost 6 bases, with 12 bases spanning the gap. DNA for the CDR3: TGTGCCTGGAGTGTGGGGGGGTTCGGTCAGCCCCAGCATTTT. Translation gives CAWSVGGFGQPQHF.

The chain is built from TRBV5-6 and TRBJ1-2; no clear D gene. Trimming pared 5 bases from V and 4 bases from J, leaving 12 bases between. This CDR3 region has 13 residues. CDR1 and CDR2 from the germline V gene are SGHDT and YYEEEE. DNA of the CDR3: TGTGCCAGCAGATCGCAGTTGTTCTATGGCTACACCTTC. Translated, it gives CASRSQLFYGYTF.